This T cell receptor (beta chain) was recorded in a study of regulatory T cells in long-lasting Graves disease. According to the study, TCR beta libraries were built with iRepertoire HTBI primers and CDR3-region Arm-PCR. TCRdb re-called the multiplex PCR reads with MiXCR, one entry per CDR3 protein. This table has 400,000 to 450,000 distinct CDR3 sequences, around 14% appearing once. The CDR3 loop spans 14 amino acids. Trimming shortened V by 6 bases and J by 6 bases, and 18 bases separated the two germline ends. Germline CDR1 MNHNS, CDR2 SASEGT. Time point defined: newly diagnosed GD, antithyroid drugs for less than 3 months. PBMC RNA served as the TCR library source. This clonotype was counted many times. This same sample was also part of a study on T cells in Graves' hyperthyroidism and ophthalmopathy.

This sequence originates from a woman aged 25 to 39 with Graves disease. The sequenced sample was peripheral blood mononuclear cells (PBMCs), obtained at new diagnosis, from a patient treated with antithyroid drugs. V and J are TRBV6-1 and TRBJ2-7; possibly TRBD2 for D (6 bases). CDR3 protein: CASSWAGQGGEQYF. The CDR3 DNA sequence: TGTGCCAGCAGCTGGGCGGGGCAGGGAGGCGAGCAGTACTTC.